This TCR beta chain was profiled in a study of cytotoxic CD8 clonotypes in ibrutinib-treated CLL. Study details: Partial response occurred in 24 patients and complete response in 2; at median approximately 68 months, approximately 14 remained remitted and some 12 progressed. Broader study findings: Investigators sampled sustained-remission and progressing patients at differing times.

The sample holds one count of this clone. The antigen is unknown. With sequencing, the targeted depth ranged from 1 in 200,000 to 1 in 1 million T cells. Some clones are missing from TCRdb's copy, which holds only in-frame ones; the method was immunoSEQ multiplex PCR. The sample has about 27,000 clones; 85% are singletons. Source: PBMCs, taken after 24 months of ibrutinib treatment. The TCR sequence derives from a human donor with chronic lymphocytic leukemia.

This chain's CDR3 is CASSLGLAGTQYF. The CDR3 nucleotides are TGTGCCAGCAGCCTCGGACTAGCAGGCACGCAGTATTTT. This chain links TRBV7-9 with TRBJ2-3; 8 bases align to TRBD2. Germline V CDR1 and CDR2: SEHNR, FQNEAQ (reference sequence). Trimming removed 5 bases from V and 9 bases from J; junction bases left unmatched: 7. CDR3 size: 13 residues.